The text below deals with one TCR beta chain. Its antigen is currently unknown. These data belong to a study of T cell responses to AZD1222 COVID-19 vaccine. Findings and caveats of the study: Regions 160-218 and 743-854 dominated among vaccine-associated CD4 TCRs spanning spike. Repertoire samples came only from after the peak T cell response. The study identified only a handful of AZD1222 recipients as seropositive at baseline. Donors were mostly white British, more females; clonal diversity possibly underestimated.

Deletions cut 6 bases from V and 2 bases from J, with 15 bases between. CDR1 and CDR2 (germline): MNHEY, SMNVEV (reference sequence). The CDR3 loop spans 15 amino acids. The table came from immunoSEQ multiplex PCR; TCRdb's copy has only in-frame clones and leaves some out. The sample comprises roughly 67,000 clones, roughly 88% of which are singletons, and less than 20% rests with the top ten. This sample comprised peripheral blood, obtained on day 0 of AZD1222 vaccination. The chain couples TRBV27 to TRBJ2-3, with D perhaps matching TRBD1 or TRBD2 (5 bases each). This receptor was identified in an adult in good health. DNA of the CDR3: TGTGCCAGCAGCCTCCGGGGACCCAACACAGATACGCAGTATTTT. This sequence encodes CASSLRGPNTDTQYF.